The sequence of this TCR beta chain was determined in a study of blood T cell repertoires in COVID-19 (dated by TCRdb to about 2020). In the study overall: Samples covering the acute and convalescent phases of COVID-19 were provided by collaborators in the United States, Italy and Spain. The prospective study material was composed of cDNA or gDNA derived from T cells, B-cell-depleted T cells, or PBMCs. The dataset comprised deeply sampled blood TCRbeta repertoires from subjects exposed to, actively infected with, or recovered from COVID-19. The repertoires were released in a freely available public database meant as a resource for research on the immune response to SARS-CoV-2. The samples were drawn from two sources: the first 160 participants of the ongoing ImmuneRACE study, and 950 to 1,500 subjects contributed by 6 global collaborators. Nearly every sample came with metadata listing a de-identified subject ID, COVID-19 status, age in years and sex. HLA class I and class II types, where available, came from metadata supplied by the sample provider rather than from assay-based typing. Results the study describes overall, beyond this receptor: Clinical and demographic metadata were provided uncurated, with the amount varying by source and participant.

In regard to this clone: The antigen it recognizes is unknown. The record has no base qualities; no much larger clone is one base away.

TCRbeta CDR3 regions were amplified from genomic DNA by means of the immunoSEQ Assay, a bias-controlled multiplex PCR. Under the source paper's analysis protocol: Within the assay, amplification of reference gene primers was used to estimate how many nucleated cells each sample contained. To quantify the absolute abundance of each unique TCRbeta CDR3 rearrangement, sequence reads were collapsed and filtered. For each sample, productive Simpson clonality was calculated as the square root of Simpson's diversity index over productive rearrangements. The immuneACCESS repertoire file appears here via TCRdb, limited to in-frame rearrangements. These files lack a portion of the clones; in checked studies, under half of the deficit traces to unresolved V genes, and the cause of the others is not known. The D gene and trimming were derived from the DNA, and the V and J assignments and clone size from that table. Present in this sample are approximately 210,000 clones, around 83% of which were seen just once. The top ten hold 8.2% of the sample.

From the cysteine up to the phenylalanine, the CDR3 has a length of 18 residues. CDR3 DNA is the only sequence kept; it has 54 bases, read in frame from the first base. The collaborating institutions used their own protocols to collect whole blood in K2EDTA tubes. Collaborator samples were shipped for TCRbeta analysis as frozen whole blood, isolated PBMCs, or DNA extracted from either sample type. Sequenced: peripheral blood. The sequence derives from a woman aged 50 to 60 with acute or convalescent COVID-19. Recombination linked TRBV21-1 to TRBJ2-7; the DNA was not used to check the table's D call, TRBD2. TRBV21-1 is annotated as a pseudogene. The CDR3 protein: CASSNGSERAASSYEQYF. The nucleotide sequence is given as TGTGCCAGCAGCAATGGGAGTGAGCGCGCGGCCAGCTCCTACGAGCAGTACTTC.